Each of the 8 T cell receptor beta chains below was sequenced from the same sample in a study of shared clonotypes between healthy human individuals. Profiled with immunoSEQ multiplex PCR; TCRdb holds only in-frame clones, not every one. The top ten hold 0.5% to 0.65% of the sample, which has about 1.1 million clones, more than 75% seen once. The specimen sequenced was memory CD4+ T cells from PBMCs. The sample's subset: CD45RA-negative fraction. Every receptor here comes from a man younger than 30 in good health. Some clones in this sample may be carry-over from other donors' samples.

The rearrangement links TRBV5-4 to TRBJ1-2; 9 bases line up with TRBD1. V was clipped by 4 bases and J by 2 bases; unmatched bases: 9. From germline, CDR1 is SGHNT and CDR2 YYREEE (reference sequence). There are 16 residues in the CDR3. CDR3 DNA sequence: TGTGCCAGCAGCGATTTGGGACAGGGATTGAACTATGGCTACACCTTC. It encodes CASSDLGQGLNYGYTF.

The chain carries TRBV6-6 and TRBJ2-3; D unclear. This CDR3 is built from 15 residues. Germline V gene data show CDR1 as MNHNY and CDR2 as SVGAGI (reference sequence). Trimming removed 2 bases at V and 1 base at J, with 10 bases between. The CDR3 sequence is CASSYVAGGTDTQYF. The CDR3 coding sequence is TGTGCCAGCAGTTACGTGGCCGGAGGCACAGATACGCAGTATTTT.

The rearrangement joins TRBV10-3 to TRBJ2-7; D may be TRBD1 (5 bases). The CDR3 covers 17 residues. V was cut by 2 bases and J by 2 bases, with 19 bases left in between. Per the germline V gene, CDR1 is ENHRY and CDR2 is SYGVKD. The CDR3 is CAISEKATGETPYEQYF. In DNA, the CDR3 is TGTGCCATCAGTGAGAAAGCTACAGGCGAAACCCCCTACGAGCAGTACTTC.

The rearrangement joins TRBV6-5 to TRBJ2-1; 14 nucleotides align to TRBD2. Germline loops: CDR1 MNHEY, CDR2 SVGAGI. V dropped 2 bases and J dropped 9; count of bases not matched to a gene: 6. The CDR3 runs to 16 residues. DNA of the CDR3: TGTGCCAGCAGTTACCCGACTAGCGGGAGGGCCAGTGAGCAGTTCTTC. Translation: CASSYPTSGRASEQFF.

The chain combines TRBV6-4 with TRBJ2-7; tentatively, D is TRBD1 (6 bases). The V end was cut by 3 bases, the J end by 4 bases, with 10 bases between. The CDR3 sequence is 13 residues long. The germline gives CDR1 MRHNA, CDR2 SNTAGT. CDR3 residues: CASSENRVYEQYF. As DNA, the CDR3 is TGTGCCAGCAGTGAAAACAGGGTGTACGAGCAGTACTTC.

This clone was found once. This chain links TRBV28 with TRBJ2-2; 9 bases align to TRBD2. The CDR3 runs 19 residues. In germline, CDR1 is MDHEN, CDR2 SYDVKM. V was clipped by 2 bases and J by 4 bases; unmatched bases: 14. The CDR3 nucleotides are TGTGCCAGCAGTTTAATCGCTAGCGGGAATCCCTTCATCACCGGGGAGCTGTTTTTT. This gives the protein CASSLIASGNPFITGELFF. The entire variable domain, with the rest obtained from reference TRBV28 and TRBJ2-2, is as follows: DVKVTQSSRYLVKRTGEKVFLECVQDMDHENMFWYRQDPGLGLRLIYFSYDVKMKEKGDIPEGYSVSREKKERFSLILESASTNQTSMYLCASSLIASGNPFITGELFFGEGSRLTVL.

CDR3 coding DNA: TGTGCCAGCTCTAGTGATGCTTTTGATAACAATGAGCAGTTCTTC. Amino acids: CASSSDAFDNNEQFF. The V call is TRBV18, the J call TRBJ2-1; D call uncertain. The CDR3 contains 15 residues. V lost 6 bases to trimming and J lost 5 bases, with 17 bases between them. CDR1 is KGHSH, CDR2 LQKENI, per germline.

This clone was recorded once. V and J are TRBV9 and TRBJ2-1, with TRBD2 as a possible D gene (5 bases). V lost 0 bases, J lost 3 bases, and 7 bases lay in between. CDR3 length equals 14 residues. Germline CDR1 SGDLS, CDR2 YYNGEE. CDR3 coding DNA: TGTGCCAGCAGCGTAGAACTAGTCTACAATGAGCAGTTCTTC. Translation: CASSVELVYNEQFF.